This T cell receptor (beta chain) originates from a study of T-cell memory formation after mild COVID-19. Looking at the study overall: The two donors had largely donor-specific TCR clusters.

This clonotype was detected only a few times. The antigen remains unidentified. Study-level results: The study found contracting CD4+ clones mainly in CM and EM and contracting CD8+ clones in EMRA. Several responding clones turned up in pre-infection memory, indicating that cross-reactive memory may have taken part. SARS-CoV-2 specificity of second-wave clones peaking day 37 was unconfirmed.

The CDR3 loop spans 13 amino acids. Trimming at V came to 7 bases and at J to 2 bases, leaving 4 bases not matched to a gene. Germline CDR1 SQVTM, CDR2 ANQGSEA. TCRdb independently ran MiXCR on the 5' RACE reads; one entry per CDR3 protein. The table has about 610,000 distinct CDR3 sequences, 17% seen once; the top ten hold about 8.6%. This TCR came from an adult woman who had mild COVID-19 (a few samples of this study predate the infection). Cell type and time point are not known. Sequencing was done on a sample of PBMCs or a T cell subset sorted from them (not recorded which). V gene TRBV29-1 combines with J gene TRBJ1-3; 8 positions match TRBD1. The CDR3 nucleotides read TGCAGCGCTCGGACAGGGACTGGAAACACCATATATTTT. Protein sequence: CSARTGTGNTIYF. Full variable domain (outside the CDR3, taken from reference TRBV29-1 and TRBJ1-3): SAVISQKPSRDICQRGTSLTIQCQVDSQVTMMFWYRQQPGQSLTLIATANQGSEATYESGFVIDKFPISRPNLTFSTLTVSNMSPEDSSIYLCSARTGTGNTIYFGEGSWLTVV.